This is a list of T cell receptor beta chains from one sample in a study of shared clonotypes between healthy human individuals. The protocol was immunoSEQ multiplex PCR, while the TCRdb copy is restricted to in-frame clones and leaves out a portion. Here the sample spans roughly 700,000 clones, 80% to 95% being singletons. Input material: memory CD8+ T cells from PBMCs. The receptors here all came from a man aged 18 to 30 in good health. Some clones in this sample may be carry-over from other donors' samples. Each CDR3 is given with its conserved first and last residue. D genes are given only for firm matches. Only some rows state a clone size, as once, few, many or a class for expanded clones.

TRBJ2-7 - - TRBV27 TGTGCCAGCAGTTCCCAGGGCTCCTACGAGCAGTACTTC CASSSQGSYEQYF
TRBJ2-7 - TRBD2 TRBV4-2 TGTGCCAGCAGCTTGGGACTAGCGGGTTCCTACGAGCAGTACTTC CASSLGLAGSYEQYF
TRBJ2-1 once TRBD2 TRBV30 TGTGCCTGGAGGGGACTAGCGGTCTACAATGAGCAGTTCTTC CAWRGLAVYNEQFF
TRBJ2-7 - TRBD2 TRBV5-4 TGTGCCAGCAGCTGGGGGGGTACCTACGAGCAGTACTTC CASSWGGTYEQYF
TRBJ1-3 once - TRBV4-1 TGCGCCAGCAGCCGAACAGACTTCTCTGGAAACACCATATATTTT CASSRTDFSGNTIYF
TRBJ1-5 once - TRBV4-3 TGCGCCAGCAGCCAACGACTTGGACCGTCCGACTCCAATCAGCCCCAGCATTTT CASSQRLGPSDSNQPQHF
TRBJ2-1 - TRBD1 TRBV27 TGTGCCAGCCTTTCCGGGACAGGGAGTGAGCAGTTCTTC CASLSGTGSEQFF
TRBJ1-4 - TRBD1 TRBV27 TGTGCCAGCAGTTTCGGACAGGGACCGGCTGAAAAACTGTTTTTT CASSFGQGPAEKLFF
TRBJ2-7 - - TRBV2 TGTGCCAGCTGGGACACCTTTTACGAGCAGTACTTC CASWDTFYEQYF
TRBJ2-2 - - TRBV30 TGTGCCTGGAGTTCGGAGCAGAACACCGGGGAGCTGTTTTTT CAWSSEQNTGELFF
TRBJ2-1 once - TRBV25-1 TGTGCCAGCAGTGCGAGACACCTTTGGGATGAGCAGTTCTTC CASSARHLWDEQFF
TRBJ2-7 once TRBD2 TRBV6-5 TGTGCCAGCAGCTTGACTAGCGGGAGGGCCTACGAGCAGTACTTC CASSLTSGRAYEQYF
TRBJ2-7 once TRBD2 TRBV27 TGTGCCAGCAGTTATTGGGCTAGCGGCTCCTACGAGCAGTACTTC CASSYWASGSYEQYF
TRBJ2-7 - - TRBV6-6 TGTGCCAGCAGTGCCACCTCCTACGAGCAGTACTTC CASSATSYEQYF
TRBJ1-2 - - TRBV10-3 TGTGCCATCAGTGAGTCGGGCAGAACTAACTATGGCTACACCTTC CAISESGRTNYGYTF
TRBJ2-3 - - TRBV5-4 TGTGCCAGCGCCCGAGAGCCCACAGATACGCAGTATTTT CASAREPTDTQYF
TRBJ2-7 - - TRBV5-1 TGCGCCAGCAGCTTAAGTCCTGCCTACGAGCAGTACTTC CASSLSPAYEQYF
TRBJ2-5 - - TRBV5-6 TGTGCCAGCAGCTGGGGGGAGACCCAGTACTTC CASSWGETQYF
TRBJ1-2 - - TRBV27 TGTGCCAGCAGGGGCCCGGGAAATAACTATGGCTACACCTTC CASRGPGNNYGYTF
TRBJ1-6 once TRBD1 TRBV5-6 TGTGCCAGCCTGACCCCGGACAGGGGGCGATTAAGTTCACCCCTCCACTTT CASLTPDRGRLSSPLHF
TRBJ2-2 - - TRBV19 TGTGCCAGCCACAGGGTCCCCGGGGAGCTGTTTTTT CASHRVPGELFF
TRBJ2-1 - - TRBV19 TGTGCCAGTAAATCCGTACTTCAGAGCTACAATGAGCAGTTCTTC CASKSVLQSYNEQFF
TRBJ2-2 - - TRBV27 TGTGCCAGCAGTTTTGAGAGGACGAACACCGGGGAGCTGTTTTTT CASSFERTNTGELFF
TRBJ1-5 - - TRBV27 TGTGCCAGTGGACAGTATAGCAATCAGCCCCAGCATTTT CASGQYSNQPQHF
TRBJ1-5 - - TRBV4-3 TGCGCCAGCAGCCAAGAAAGCAATCAGCCCCAGCATTTT CASSQESNQPQHF
TRBJ2-2 - - TRBV5-1 TGCGCCAGCAGCTTGGCCGTAGAGGCCGGGGAGCTGTTTTTT CASSLAVEAGELFF
TRBJ2-7 - TRBD2 TRBV13 TGTGCCAGCAGCTTAATGGCTAGCGGAGACATTTACGAGCAGTACTTC CASSLMASGDIYEQYF
TRBJ2-1 - - TRBV19 TGTGCCAGTAAAAGCGGAAGCTCCTACAATGAGCAGTTCTTC CASKSGSSYNEQFF
TRBJ1-1 - TRBD1 TRBV7-8 TGTGCCAGCAGCAACCGGGACAGCTTGAACACTGAAGCTTTCTTT CASSNRDSLNTEAFF
TRBJ2-7 - - TRBV7-9 TGTGCCAGCAGTCCACTAAACGGGCTTAGCTCCTACGAGCAGTACTTC CASSPLNGLSSYEQYF
TRBJ2-1 once TRBD2 TRBV9 TGTGCCAGCAGCGTAGTGGGGACTAGCGGTCACAATGAGCAGTTCTTC CASSVVGTSGHNEQFF
TRBJ1-1 - - TRBV7-2 TGTGCCAATGGGGTCAGCCCTGCATTTGAAGCTTTCTTT CANGVSPAFEAFF
TRBJ2-5 - TRBD1 TRBV19 TGTGCCAGTAGTAACCGGGACAGGGCCCGTGAGACCCAGTACTTC CASSNRDRARETQYF
TRBJ2-1 - TRBD2 TRBV13 TGTGCCAGCAGCCCTTGGGGGGGGAACTACAATGAGCAGTTCTTC CASSPWGGNYNEQFF
TRBJ2-7 - TRBD1 TRBV27 TGTGCCAGCAGTGCAGGGACAGGCCCCTACGAGCAGTACTTC CASSAGTGPYEQYF
TRBJ2-7 - - TRBV7-2 TGTGCCAGCAGCCCACAGGCCCTAGGGTACGAGCAGTACTTC CASSPQALGYEQYF
TRBJ1-3 - - TRBV11-2 TGTGCCAGCAGGAACAGGGACTCTGGAAACACCATATATTTT CASRNRDSGNTIYF
TRBJ2-2 - TRBD1 TRBV15 TGTGCCACCAGCCGGGACAGGGGTTTAACCGGGGAGCTGTTTTTT CATSRDRGLTGELFF
TRBJ2-2 - - TRBV19 TGTGCCGTCCGGCTCAGGGACACCGGGGAGCTGTTTTTT CAVRLRDTGELFF
TRBJ1-2 - - TRBV27 TGTGCCAGCAGTTTATGGGGGGAAAGGGCTGGCTACACCTTC CASSLWGERAGYTF
TRBJ1-1 - TRBD1 TRBV13 TGTGCCAGCAGCCCCTCCCCGGACAGGTGGGAAACTGAAGCTTTCTTT CASSPSPDRWETEAFF
TRBJ1-2 - - TRBV28 TGTGCCAGCAGCGATGATCCCTATGGCTACACCTTC CASSDDPYGYTF